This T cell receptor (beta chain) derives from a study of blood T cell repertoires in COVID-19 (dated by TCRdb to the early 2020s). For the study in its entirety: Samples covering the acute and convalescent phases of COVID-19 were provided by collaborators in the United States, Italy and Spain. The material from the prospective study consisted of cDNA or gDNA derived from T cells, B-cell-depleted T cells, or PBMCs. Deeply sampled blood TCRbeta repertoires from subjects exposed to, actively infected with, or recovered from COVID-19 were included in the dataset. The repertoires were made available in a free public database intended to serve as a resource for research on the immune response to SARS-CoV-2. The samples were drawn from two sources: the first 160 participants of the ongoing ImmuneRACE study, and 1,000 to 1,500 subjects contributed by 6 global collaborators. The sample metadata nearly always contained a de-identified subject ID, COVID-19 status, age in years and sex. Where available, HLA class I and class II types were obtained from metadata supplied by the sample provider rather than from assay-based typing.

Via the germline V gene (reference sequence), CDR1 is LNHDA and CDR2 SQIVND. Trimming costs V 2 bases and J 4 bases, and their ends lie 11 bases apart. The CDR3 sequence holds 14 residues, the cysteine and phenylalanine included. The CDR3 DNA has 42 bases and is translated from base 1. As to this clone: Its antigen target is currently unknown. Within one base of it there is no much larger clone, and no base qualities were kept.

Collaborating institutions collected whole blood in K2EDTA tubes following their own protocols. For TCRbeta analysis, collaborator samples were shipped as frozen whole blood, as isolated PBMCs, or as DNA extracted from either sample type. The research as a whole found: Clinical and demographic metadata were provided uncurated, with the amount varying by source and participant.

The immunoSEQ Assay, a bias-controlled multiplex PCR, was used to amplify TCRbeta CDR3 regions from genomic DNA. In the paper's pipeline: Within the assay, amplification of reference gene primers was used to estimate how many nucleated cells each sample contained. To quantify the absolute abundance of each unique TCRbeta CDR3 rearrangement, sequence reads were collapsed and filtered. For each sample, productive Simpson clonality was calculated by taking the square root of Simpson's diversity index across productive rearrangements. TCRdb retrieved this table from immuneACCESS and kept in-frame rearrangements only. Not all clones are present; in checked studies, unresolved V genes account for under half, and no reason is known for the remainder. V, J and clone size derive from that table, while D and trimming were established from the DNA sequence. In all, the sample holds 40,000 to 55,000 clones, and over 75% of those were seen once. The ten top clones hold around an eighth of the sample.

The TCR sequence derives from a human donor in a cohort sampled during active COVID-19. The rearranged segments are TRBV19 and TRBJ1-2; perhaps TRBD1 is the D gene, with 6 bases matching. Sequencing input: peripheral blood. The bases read TGTGCCAGTAGTATATCAGGACAGATCTATGGCTACACCTTC. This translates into CASSISGQIYGYTF. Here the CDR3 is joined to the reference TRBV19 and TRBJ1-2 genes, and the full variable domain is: DGGITQSPKYLFRKEGQNVTLSCEQNLNHDAMYWYRQDPGQGLRLIYYSQIVNDFQKGDIAEGYSVSREKKESFPLTVTSAQKNPTAFYLCASSISGQIYGYTFGSGTRLTVV.